What follows is one TCR beta chain and its context. Participants reported their clinical history, and cohort assignment relied on those reports. These data come from a study of blood T cell repertoires in COVID-19. The V and J ends lost 6 bases and 7 bases, in that order; junction bases with no gene match: 11. The CDR3 loop spans 15 amino acids. Germline V CDR1 and CDR2: SNHLY, FYNNEI. Original data processing: Counts of nucleated cells, estimated from reference gene primer amplification, were obtained. Sequenced by immunoSEQ multiplex PCR; TCRdb stores in-frame clones only, minus some. The DNA gave D and trimming, while V, J and clone size come from that table. The sample contains roughly 300,000 clones, approximately 90% of which appear only once.

The clonotype was recovered from a woman aged 18-30 years who had recovered from COVID-19. The gene calls are TRBV2 and TRBJ2-5; 10 positions match TRBD1. Sequencing was performed on PBMCs or T cells enriched from blood (not recorded which). For the CDR3, the DNA is TGTGCCAGCAGGGACGACAGGGGGCAAAGGGGGACCCAGTACTTC. Protein product: CASRDDRGQRGTQYF. Based on the CDR3 plus reference TRBV2 and TRBJ2-5, the full variable domain is EPEVTQTPSHQVTQMGQEVILRCVPISNHLYFYWYRQILGQKVEFLVSFYNNEISEKSEIFDDQFSVERPDGSNFTLKIRSTKLEDSAMYFCASRDDRGQRGTQYFGPGTRLLVL.